The 17 T cell receptor beta chains given below trace back to one sample, sequenced in a study of T cells after yellow fever vaccination. A single record per CDR3 protein comes from TCRdb applying MiXCR to the 5' RACE reads. Among roughly 520,000 distinct CDR3 sequences listed, 21% were seen once. This sample comprised PBMCs, obtained approximately 22 days after the first yellow fever vaccination. The receptors originated from a man younger than 30 who received the YFV17D yellow fever vaccine.

This clonotype was observed a handful of times. V is TRBV3-1 and J is TRBJ2-3; tentatively, D is TRBD1 (6 bases). V was trimmed by 0 bases and J by 0 bases, leaving 13 bases between them. The germline CDR1 and CDR2 sequences are LGHDT and YNNKEL (reference sequence). The CDR3 covers 17 residues. The chain's CDR3 is CASSQEDQGPSTDTQYF. The CDR3 DNA sequence: TGTGCCAGCAGCCAAGAAGATCAGGGGCCCAGCACAGATACGCAGTATTTT.

V is TRBV5-4 and J is TRBJ1-4; 9 bases are a match to TRBD1. The CDR3 length is 14 residues. Per the germline V gene, CDR1 is SGHNT and CDR2 is YYREEE (reference sequence). V gave up 5 bases and J gave up 6 bases; unmatched junction bases: 5. The DNA of the CDR3 is TGTGCCAGCAGTCGGGACAGGGTCGATGAAAAACTGTTTTTT. It codes for CASSRDRVDEKLFF.

This clonotype turned up a few times. The chain carries TRBV5-6 and TRBJ1-6; TRBD1 is a possible D gene (6 bases). Germline CDR1 SGHDT, CDR2 YYEEEE. There are 15 residues in the CDR3. V lost 1 base and J lost 13, with 18 bases in between. Here the CDR3 DNA reads TGTGCCAGCAGCTTGATTGGTGGTGGGGGGGCCCCCCTCCACTTT. It translates to CASSLIGGGGAPLHF.

This clonotype has at least ten counts. This sequence joins TRBV12-3 or TRBV12-4 and TRBJ1-1, with 10 nucleotides matching TRBD1. The CDR3 spans 13 residues. The V and J ends lost 7 bases and 8 bases, in that order; junction bases with no gene match: 7. The CDR3 loop is CASTGTGVSEAFF. Written as DNA, the CDR3 is TGTGCCAGCACCGGGACAGGGGTCTCCGAAGCTTTCTTT.

The chain recombines TRBV6-1 with TRBJ1-2; D is possibly TRBD1 (6 bases). The CDR3 consists of 15 residues. Trimming shortened V by 5 bases and J by 3 bases, and 16 bases separated the two germline ends. From germline, CDR1 is MNHNS and CDR2 SASEGT. The CDR3 DNA reads TGTGCCAGCAGTCCCGGTGGGCAGGGGTACTATGGCTACACCTTC. Protein: CASSPGGQGYYGYTF.

The chain links TRBV5-3 to TRBJ1-1; TRBD1 agrees at 9 bases. TRBV5-3 carries the ORF label, with uncertain function. This CDR3 spans 20 amino acids. The V and J ends lost 2 bases and 3 bases, in that order; junction bases with no gene match: 20. In DNA form, the CDR3 reads TGTGCCAGAAGCTTTCAGATTAGGACCAGCCGGGACAGGGTTGACACTGAAGCTTTCTTT. Its protein is CARSFQIRTSRDRVDTEAFF.

The chain recombines TRBV5-1 with TRBJ2-1; 9 bases map to TRBD2. The CDR3 contains 15 residues. Germline loops: CDR1 SGHRS, CDR2 YFSETQ. The V segment lost 0 bases and the J segment 4 bases; nucleotides outside the gene matches: 2. CDR3 protein: CASSLVSGGYNEQFF. The CDR3 nucleotides read TGCGCCAGCAGCTTGGTTAGCGGGGGATACAATGAGCAGTTCTTC.

This clonotype occurred a few times. This chain links TRBV20-1 with TRBJ2-3; TRBD2 aligns across 11 bases. Germline CDR1 and CDR2: DFQATT and SNEGSKA (reference sequence). CDR3 size: 21 residues. Losses at the gene ends were 1 base for V and 5 bases for J; bases not matched to a gene: 23. The CDR3 DNA sequence: TGCAGTGCTAGAGCCCACCCCTGGGAAAAAATAGCGGGGGGGAAGGGAGATACGCAGTATTTT. The encoded protein is CSARAHPWEKIAGGKGDTQYF.

In its sample, this clonotype was seen a few times. The V and J genes are TRBV3-1 and TRBJ1-1, with a possible D match to TRBD1 (5 bases). This CDR3 comprises 13 residues. Germline CDR1 reads LGHDT; CDR2 reads YNNKEL (reference sequence). V gave up 11 bases and J gave up 3 bases, with 16 bases separating them. The CDR3 sequence: CAATEGADTEAFF. The CDR3 DNA reads as TGTGCCGCAACTGAAGGGGCAGACACTGAAGCTTTCTTT.

This clonotype was found a few times. This CDR3 is CASSLNSFNEKLFF. The CDR3 DNA reads TGTGCCAGCAGCTTAAACAGTTTTAATGAAAAACTGTTTTTT. The rearrangement links TRBV7-9 to TRBJ1-4; D not certain. CDR1 is SEHNR, CDR2 FQNEAQ, per germline (reference sequence). This CDR3 spans 14 amino acids. Trimming pared 2 bases from V and 4 bases from J, leaving 8 bases between.

The chain recombines TRBV28 with TRBJ2-5; D ambiguous. CDR3 length: 14 residues. Trimming cost V 2 bases and J 1 base, with 8 bases left between them. CDR1 and CDR2 (germline): MDHEN, SYDVKM. CDR3 coding DNA: TGTGCCAGCAGTTTAGGTCCACTCCAAGAGACCCAGTACTTC. It codes for CASSLGPLQETQYF.

The rearrangement uses TRBV4-1 and TRBJ1-4; no firm D call. Looked up from germline, CDR1 is MGHRA and CDR2 is YSYEKL. With 3 bases removed from V and 4 bases from J, the gap between germline ends came to 9 bases. The length of the CDR3 is 14 residues. The CDR3 coding sequence is TGCGCCAGCAGCCAGACGGGAATTAATGAAAAACTGTTTTTT. Translation gives CASSQTGINEKLFF.

The gene calls are TRBV19 and TRBJ1-1, with 7 bases lining up with TRBD1. With V trimmed by 4 bases and J by 0 bases, 8 bases remained unmatched. The germline V gene has CDR1 LNHDA and CDR2 SQIVND (reference sequence). The CDR3 length is 16 residues. In DNA form, the CDR3 reads TGTGCCAGTAGTAAATCGGCAGGGGGGCTGAACACTGAAGCTTTCTTT. It yields the protein CASSKSAGGLNTEAFF.

The chain is built from TRBV5-1 and TRBJ2-7; maybe TRBD1 (6 bases). Germline V lookup: CDR1 SGHRS, CDR2 YFSETQ. The CDR3 has 13 amino acids. V was pared by 4 bases and J by 5 bases, with 13 bases between. CDR3 coding DNA: TGCGCCAGCAGCATTGGACAGCCAGACGAGCAGTACTTC. Its translation: CASSIGQPDEQYF.

A remark on this clonotype: Compared with germline, one end of the junction differs, possibly owing to a read error. The chain joins TRBV5-1 to TRBJ1-1; TRBD1 matches at 9 bases. The CDR3 sequence is 16 residues long. The germline V gene has CDR1 SGHRS and CDR2 YFSETQ. As DNA, the CDR3 is TGCACCAGCAGCTCTACAGGGGGCCTTACGGCTTCTGAAGCTTTCTTT. Its protein product is CTSSSTGGLTASEAFF.

The chain uses TRBV4-3 and TRBJ1-1, with D possibly being TRBD1 (5 bases). The CDR3 has 15 residues. Germline V gives CDR1 LGHNA, CDR2 YSLEER. V was cut by 2 bases and J by 6 bases, with 16 bases left in between. This CDR3 reads CASSQKLLGGSEAFF. CDR3 in DNA: TGCGCCAGCAGCCAAAAACTTCTTGGGGGATCTGAAGCTTTCTTT.

The chain joins TRBV5-1 to TRBJ1-4; D not certain. The length of the CDR3 is 17 residues. The V gene's germline CDR1 is SGHRS and CDR2 YFSETQ. V was clipped by 0 bases and J by 0 bases, with 12 bases between them. The CDR3 protein is CASSLAPAFATNEKLFF. CDR3 bases: TGCGCCAGCAGCTTGGCCCCCGCTTTTGCAACTAATGAAAAACTGTTTTTT.